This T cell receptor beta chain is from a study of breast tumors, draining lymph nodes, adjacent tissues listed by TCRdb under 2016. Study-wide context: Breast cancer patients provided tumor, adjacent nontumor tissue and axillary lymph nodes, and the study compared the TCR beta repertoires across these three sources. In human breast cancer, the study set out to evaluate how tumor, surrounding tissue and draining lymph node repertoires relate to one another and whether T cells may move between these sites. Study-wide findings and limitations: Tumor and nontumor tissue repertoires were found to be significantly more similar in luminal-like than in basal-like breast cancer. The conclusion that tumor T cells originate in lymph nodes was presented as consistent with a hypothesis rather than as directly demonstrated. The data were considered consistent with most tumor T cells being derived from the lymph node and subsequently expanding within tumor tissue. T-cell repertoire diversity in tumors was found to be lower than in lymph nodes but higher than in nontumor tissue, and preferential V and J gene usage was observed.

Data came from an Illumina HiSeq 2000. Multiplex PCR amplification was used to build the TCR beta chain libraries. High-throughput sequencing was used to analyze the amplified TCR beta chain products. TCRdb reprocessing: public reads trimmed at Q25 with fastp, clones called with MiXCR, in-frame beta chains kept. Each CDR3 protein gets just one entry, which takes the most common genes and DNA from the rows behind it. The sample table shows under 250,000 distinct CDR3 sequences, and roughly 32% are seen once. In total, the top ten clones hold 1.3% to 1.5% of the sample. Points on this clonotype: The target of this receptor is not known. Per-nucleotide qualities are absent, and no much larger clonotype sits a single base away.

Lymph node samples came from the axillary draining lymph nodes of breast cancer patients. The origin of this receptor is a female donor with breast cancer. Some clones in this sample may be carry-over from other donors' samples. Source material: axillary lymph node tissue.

The DNA sequence reads TGCAGCGTTGACAACTCGGACCCCACCCCCTCCTACGAGCAGTACTTC. This sequence encodes CSVDNSDPTPSYEQYF. The receptor chain draws on TRBV29-1 and TRBJ2-7; a confident D gene designation cannot be given. Trimming removed 3 bases from V and 0 bases from J, leaving 18 bases between the germline ends. CDR1 is given as SQVTM and CDR2 as ANQGSEA, both from the germline V gene. The CDR3 goes from the cysteine to the phenylalanine over 16 residues. Here the CDR3 DNA is all that survives: 48 bases in frame from base 1.